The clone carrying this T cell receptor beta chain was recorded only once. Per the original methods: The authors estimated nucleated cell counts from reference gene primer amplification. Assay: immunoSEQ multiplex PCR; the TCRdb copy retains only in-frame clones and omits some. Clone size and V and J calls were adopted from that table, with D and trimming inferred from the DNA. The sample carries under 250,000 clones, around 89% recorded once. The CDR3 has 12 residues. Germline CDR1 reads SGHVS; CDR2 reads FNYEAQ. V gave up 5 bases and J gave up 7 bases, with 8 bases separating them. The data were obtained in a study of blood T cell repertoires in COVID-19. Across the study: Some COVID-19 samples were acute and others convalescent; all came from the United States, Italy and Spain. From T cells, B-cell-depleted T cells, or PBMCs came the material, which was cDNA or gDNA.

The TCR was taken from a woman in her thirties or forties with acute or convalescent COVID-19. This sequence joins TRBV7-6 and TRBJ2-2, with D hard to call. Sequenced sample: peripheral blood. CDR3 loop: CASSPPRGELFF. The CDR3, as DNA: TGTGCCAGCAGCCCCCCGCGCGGGGAGCTGTTTTTT.